The sequence of this TCR beta chain was determined in a study of T-cell reconstitution after alpha-beta-depleted transplantation in children. Study-level results: Several patients had high TCRbeta diversity at day 60; it came from surviving recipient T cells and thymic progenitors. As was reported, about two months after transplant, alpha-beta T cells came from several hundred expanded graft clones.

It was with unique molecular identifiers that the TCRbeta library was prepared. MiXCR was run by TCRdb on the PCR reads, yielding one entry per CDR3 protein. The sample lists 600,000 to 800,000 distinct CDR3 sequences, over 10% seen once, with roughly 0.84% in the top ten. This clonotype was observed at least ten times. Its specificity is unknown. Material: PBMCs, obtained before TCRalphabeta/CD19-depleted stem cell transplant. The clonotype comes from a girl aged 2-10 years with congenital amegakaryocytic thrombocytopenia, due to receive a stem cell transplant.

The CDR3 nucleotides are TGCGCCAGCAGCTTGATGGGACAGGGACTGAACACTGAAGCTTTCTTT. Protein sequence: CASSLMGQGLNTEAFF. The chain is built from TRBV5-1 and TRBJ1-1, with 9 bases lining up with TRBD1. The V gene's germline CDR1 is SGHRS and CDR2 YFSETQ. This CDR3 contains 16 residues. The V and J ends lost 1 base and 0 bases, in that order; junction bases with no gene match: 4. Full variable domain (outside the CDR3, taken from reference TRBV5-1 and TRBJ1-1): KAGVTQTPRYLIKTRGQQVTLSCSPISGHRSVSWYQQTPGQGLQFLFEYFSETQRNKGNFPGRFSGRQFSNSRSEMNVSTLELGDSALYLCASSLMGQGLNTEAFFGQGTRLTVV.